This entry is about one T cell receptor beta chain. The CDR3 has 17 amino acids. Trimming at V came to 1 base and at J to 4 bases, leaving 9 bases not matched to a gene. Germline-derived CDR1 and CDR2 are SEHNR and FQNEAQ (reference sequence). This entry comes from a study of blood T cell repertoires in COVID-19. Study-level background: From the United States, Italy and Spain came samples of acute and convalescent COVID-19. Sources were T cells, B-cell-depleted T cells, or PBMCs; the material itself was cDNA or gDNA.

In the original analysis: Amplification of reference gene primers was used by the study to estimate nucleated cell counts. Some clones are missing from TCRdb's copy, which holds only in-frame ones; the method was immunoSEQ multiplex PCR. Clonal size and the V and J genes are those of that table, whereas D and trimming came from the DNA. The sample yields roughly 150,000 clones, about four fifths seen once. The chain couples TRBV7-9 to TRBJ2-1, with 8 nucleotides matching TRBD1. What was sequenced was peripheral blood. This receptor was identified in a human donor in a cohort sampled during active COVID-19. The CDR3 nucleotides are TGTGCCAGCAGCTTAGGGGCCGGGACAGGAGTTTACAATGAGCAGTTCTTC. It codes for CASSLGAGTGVYNEQFF.